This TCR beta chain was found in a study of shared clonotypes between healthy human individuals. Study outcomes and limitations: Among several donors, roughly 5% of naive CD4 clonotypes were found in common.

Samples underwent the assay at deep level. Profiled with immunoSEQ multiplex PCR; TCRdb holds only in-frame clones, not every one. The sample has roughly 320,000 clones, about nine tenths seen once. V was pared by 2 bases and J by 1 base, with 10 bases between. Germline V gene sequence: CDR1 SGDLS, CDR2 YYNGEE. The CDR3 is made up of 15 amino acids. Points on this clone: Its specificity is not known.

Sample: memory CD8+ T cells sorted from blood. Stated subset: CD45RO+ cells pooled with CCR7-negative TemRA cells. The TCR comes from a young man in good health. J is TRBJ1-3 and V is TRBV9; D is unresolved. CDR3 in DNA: TGTGCCAGCAGCGTCTTAGGATCATCTGGAAACACCATATATTTT. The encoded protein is CASSVLGSSGNTIYF.